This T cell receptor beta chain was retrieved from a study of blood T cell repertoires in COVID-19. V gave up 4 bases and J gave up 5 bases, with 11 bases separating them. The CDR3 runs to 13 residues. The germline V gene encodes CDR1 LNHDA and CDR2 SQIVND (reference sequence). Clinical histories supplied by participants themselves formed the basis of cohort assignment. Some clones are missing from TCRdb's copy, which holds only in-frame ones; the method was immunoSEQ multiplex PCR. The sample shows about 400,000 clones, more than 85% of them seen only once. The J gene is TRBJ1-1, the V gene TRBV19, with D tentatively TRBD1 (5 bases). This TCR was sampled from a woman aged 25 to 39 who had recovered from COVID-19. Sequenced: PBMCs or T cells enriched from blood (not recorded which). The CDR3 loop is CASSKGAGTEAFF. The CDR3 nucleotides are TGTGCCAGTAGTAAAGGGGCAGGGACTGAAGCTTTCTTT.